This is a list of T cell receptor beta chains from one sample in a study of blood T cell repertoires in COVID-19. Assay: immunoSEQ multiplex PCR; the TCRdb copy retains only in-frame clones and omits some. The profile covers a few hundred thousand clones, with roughly 90% appearing a single time and roughly a tenth taken by the ten largest. Source material: PBMCs or T cells enriched from blood (not recorded which). The receptors were sampled from a woman between 40 and 50 years old who had recovered from COVID-19. CDR3s include the opening cysteine and the closing phenylalanine or tryptophan. The D gene is left open where the match is weak. Clone size is not always given. Where it is, it says once, few, many or a class for expanded clones.

cdr3_aa	cdr3_nt	v_call	j_call	d_call	clone_size
CASSLTGTRVNEQFF	TGTGCCAGCAGTCTCACCGGGACTAGAGTTAATGAGCAGTTCTTC	TRBV21-1	TRBJ2-1	.	.
CASSIDHLAGAYEQYF	TGTGCCAGTAGTATAGATCATCTAGCGGGGGCCTACGAGCAGTACTTC	TRBV19	TRBJ2-7	TRBD2	.
CASANPGGTRNEQFF	TGTGCTAGTGCTAACCCGGGAGGAACACGCAATGAGCAGTTCTTC	TRBV12-5	TRBJ2-1	TRBD2	.
CASRYQGRGQETQYF	TGTGCCAGCAGATACCAGGGGAGGGGACAAGAGACCCAGTACTTC	TRBV6-5	TRBJ2-5	.	.
CSASLPPMGDTQYF	TGCAGTGCTAGTCTGCCGCCGATGGGCGATACGCAGTATTTT	TRBV20-1	TRBJ2-3	.	.
CASSRDRKSPLHF	TGTGCCAGCAGCCGGGACAGAAAATCACCCCTCCACTTT	TRBV2	TRBJ1-6	TRBD1	.
CASSDRASSYGYTF	TGTGCCAGCAGTGACAGGGCTTCATCGTATGGCTACACCTTC	TRBV6-2/TRBV6-3	TRBJ1-2	TRBD1	.
CASRGDSSSGNTIYF	TGCGCCAGCAGGGGGGACTCAAGCTCTGGAAACACCATATATTTT	TRBV5-1	TRBJ1-3	.	.
CASSQDRTANYYGYTF	TGCGCCAGCAGCCAAGACCGGACAGCGAACTACTATGGCTACACCTTC	TRBV4-1	TRBJ1-2	.	.
CASNQGAGELFF	TGTGCCAGCAATCAGGGGGCCGGGGAGCTGTTTTTT	TRBV9	TRBJ2-2	TRBD1	.
CAIRQGSSGEQYF	TGTGCCATCCGACAGGGCTCGTCTGGGGAGCAGTACTTC	TRBV2	TRBJ2-7	TRBD1	.
CASSPGTGEGNTIYF	TGTGCCAGCAGCCCTGGGACAGGGGAAGGAAACACCATATATTTT	TRBV5-8	TRBJ1-3	TRBD1	.
CASSPDRGGQETQYF	TGTGCCAGCAGCCCGGACAGGGGAGGGCAAGAGACCCAGTACTTC	TRBV7-2	TRBJ2-5	TRBD1	.
CASSLWGTDTGELFF	TGTGCCAGCAGCTTGTGGGGGACTGACACCGGGGAGCTGTTTTTT	TRBV5-8	TRBJ2-2	.	.
CASSLAEQPQHF	TGTGCCAGCAGTTTGGCGGAACAGCCCCAGCATTTT	TRBV12-3/TRBV12-4	TRBJ1-5	.	.
CATTRGTGELFF	TGTGCCACCACTCGGGGCACCGGGGAGCTGTTTTTT	TRBV24-1	TRBJ2-2	.	once
CASSLQGAPDTQYF	TGTGCCAGCAGCTTACAGGGGGCCCCAGATACGCAGTATTTT	TRBV5-4	TRBJ2-3	TRBD1	.
CASSLAEDRDRYGYTF	TGTGCCAGCAGCTTAGCGGAAGACAGGGATAGGTATGGCTACACCTTC	TRBV7-8	TRBJ1-2	TRBD1	.
CASSLGVRETQYF	TGCGCCAGCAGCCTCGGTGTCCGAGAGACCCAGTACTTC	TRBV5-1	TRBJ2-5	.	.
CASSPSPEDTQYF	TGTGCCAGTAGCCCCTCGCCAGAAGATACGCAGTATTTT	TRBV19	TRBJ2-3	.	.
CAWSPDRGQTEAFF	TGTGCCTGGTCCCCTGACAGGGGGCAAACTGAAGCTTTCTTT	TRBV30	TRBJ1-1	TRBD1	.
CASSSSTNEKLFF	TGTGCCAGCAGCTCATCAACTAATGAAAAACTGTTTTTT	TRBV7-2	TRBJ1-4	.	.
CSVEREGTYNEQFF	TGCAGCGTTGAGCGGGAGGGTACCTACAATGAGCAGTTCTTC	TRBV29-1	TRBJ2-1	TRBD2	.
CASSPTGTRIHEQYF	TGTGCCAGCAGCCCTACCGGGACTAGGATCCACGAGCAGTACTTC	TRBV7-2	TRBJ2-7	TRBD2	few
CASSHPTGISGANVLTF	TGTGCCAGCAGTCACCCTACAGGAATCTCTGGGGCCAACGTCCTGACTTTC	TRBV6-6	TRBJ2-6	.	.
CAISEMAGNNSPLHF	TGTGCCATCAGTGAGATGGCAGGAAATAATTCACCCCTCCACTTT	TRBV10-3	TRBJ1-6	.	.
CAVGTGNSVPYEQYF	TGTGCCGTTGGGACAGGGAATAGTGTCCCCTACGAGCAGTACTTC	TRBV6-5	TRBJ2-7	TRBD1	once
CASSSGDRRYTIYF	TGTGCCAGCAGCTCCGGGGACAGACGGTACACCATATATTTT	TRBV7-9	TRBJ1-3	TRBD1	.
CASSLMAGEETQYF	TGCGCCAGCAGCTTGATGGCGGGAGAAGAGACCCAGTACTTC	TRBV5-1	TRBJ2-5	TRBD2	.
CASSTTGGGIETQYF	TGTGCCAGCAGCACGACAGGGGGCGGGATCGAGACCCAGTACTTC	TRBV7-6	TRBJ2-5	TRBD1	.
CASSPLSGVSSQFF	TGTGCTAGCAGCCCCCTCTCGGGGGTTTCTTCTCAGTTCTTC	TRBV7-7	TRBJ2-1	.	.
CASSPRAELNTEAFF	TGTGCCAGCTCACCACGGGCAGAATTGAACACTGAAGCTTTCTTT	TRBV18	TRBJ1-1	.	.
CASSNDHQRGHDTDTQYF	TGTGCCAGCAGCAACGACCACCAACGAGGACACGACACAGATACGCAGTATTTT	TRBV21-1	TRBJ2-3	.	.
CAWSLFRELNEKLFF	TGTGCCTGGAGTCTTTTCCGGGAGCTTAATGAAAAACTGTTTTTT	TRBV30	TRBJ1-4	.	.
CAISESGQGDTQYF	TGTGCCATCAGTGAGTCGGGACAGGGAGATACGCAGTATTTT	TRBV10-3	TRBJ2-3	TRBD1	.
CASEKSGRSYEQYF	TGTGCCAGCGAAAAAAGCGGGAGGTCCTACGAGCAGTACTTC	TRBV3-1/TRBV3-2	TRBJ2-7	TRBD2	.
CASSLGQGGPRGTDTQYF	TGTGCCAGCAGCCTCGGACAGGGGGGCCCCCGGGGCACAGATACGCAGTATTTT	TRBV21-1	TRBJ2-3	.	.
CASSAWTGSSYEQYF	TGCGCCAGCAGCGCGTGGACAGGTAGCTCCTACGAGCAGTACTTC	TRBV5-1	TRBJ2-7	TRBD1	.
CAISESTDQGKLFF	TGTGCCATCAGTGAGAGCACAGACCAAGGAAAACTGTTTTTT	TRBV10-3	TRBJ1-4	.	few